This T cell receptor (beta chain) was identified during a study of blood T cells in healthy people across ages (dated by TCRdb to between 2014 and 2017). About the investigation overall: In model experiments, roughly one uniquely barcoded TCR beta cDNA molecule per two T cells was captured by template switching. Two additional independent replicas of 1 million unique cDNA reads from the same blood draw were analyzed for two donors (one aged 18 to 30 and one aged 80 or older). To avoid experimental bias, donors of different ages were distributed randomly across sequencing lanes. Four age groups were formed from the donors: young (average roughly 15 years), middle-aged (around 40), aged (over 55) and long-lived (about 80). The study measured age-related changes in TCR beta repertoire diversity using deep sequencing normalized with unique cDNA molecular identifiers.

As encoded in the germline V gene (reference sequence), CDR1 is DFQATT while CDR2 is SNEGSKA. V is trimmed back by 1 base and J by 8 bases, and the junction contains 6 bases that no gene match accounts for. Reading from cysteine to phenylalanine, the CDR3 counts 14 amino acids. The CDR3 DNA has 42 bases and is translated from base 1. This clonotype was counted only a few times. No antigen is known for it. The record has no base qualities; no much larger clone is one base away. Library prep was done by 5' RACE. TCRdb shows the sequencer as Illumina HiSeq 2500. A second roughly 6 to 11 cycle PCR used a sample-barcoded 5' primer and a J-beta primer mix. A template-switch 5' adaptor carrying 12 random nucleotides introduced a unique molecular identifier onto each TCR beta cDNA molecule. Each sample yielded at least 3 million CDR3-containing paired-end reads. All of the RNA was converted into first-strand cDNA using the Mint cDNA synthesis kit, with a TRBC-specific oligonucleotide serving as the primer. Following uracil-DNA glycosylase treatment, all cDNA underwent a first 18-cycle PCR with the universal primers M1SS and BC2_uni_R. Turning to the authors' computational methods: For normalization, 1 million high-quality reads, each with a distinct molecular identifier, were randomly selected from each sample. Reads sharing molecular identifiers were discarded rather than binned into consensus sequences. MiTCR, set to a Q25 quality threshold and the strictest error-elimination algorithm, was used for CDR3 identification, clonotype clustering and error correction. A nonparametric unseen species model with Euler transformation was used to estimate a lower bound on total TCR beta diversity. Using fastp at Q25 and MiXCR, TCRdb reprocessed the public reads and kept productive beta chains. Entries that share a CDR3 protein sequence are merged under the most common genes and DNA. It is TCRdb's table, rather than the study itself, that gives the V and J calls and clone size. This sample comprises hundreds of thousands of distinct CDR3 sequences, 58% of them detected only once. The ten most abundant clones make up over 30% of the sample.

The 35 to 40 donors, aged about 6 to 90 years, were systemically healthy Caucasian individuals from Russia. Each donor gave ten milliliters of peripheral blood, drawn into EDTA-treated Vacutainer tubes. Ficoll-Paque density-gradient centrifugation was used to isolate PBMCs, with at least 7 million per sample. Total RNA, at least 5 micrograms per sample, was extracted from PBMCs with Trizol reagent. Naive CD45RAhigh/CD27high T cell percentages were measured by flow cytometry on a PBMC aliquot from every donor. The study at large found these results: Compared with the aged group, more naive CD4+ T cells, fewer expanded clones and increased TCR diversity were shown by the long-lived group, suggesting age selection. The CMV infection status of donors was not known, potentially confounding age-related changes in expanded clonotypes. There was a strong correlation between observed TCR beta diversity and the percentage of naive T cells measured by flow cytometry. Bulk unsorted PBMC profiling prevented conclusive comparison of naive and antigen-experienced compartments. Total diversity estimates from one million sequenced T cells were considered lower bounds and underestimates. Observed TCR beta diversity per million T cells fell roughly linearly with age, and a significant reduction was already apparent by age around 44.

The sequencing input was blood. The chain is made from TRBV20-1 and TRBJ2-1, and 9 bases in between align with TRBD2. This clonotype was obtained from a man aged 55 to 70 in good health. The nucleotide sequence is TGCAGTGCTAGAGCGGCGGGGGGGCGCTATGAGCAGTTCTTC. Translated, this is CSARAAGGRYEQFF.